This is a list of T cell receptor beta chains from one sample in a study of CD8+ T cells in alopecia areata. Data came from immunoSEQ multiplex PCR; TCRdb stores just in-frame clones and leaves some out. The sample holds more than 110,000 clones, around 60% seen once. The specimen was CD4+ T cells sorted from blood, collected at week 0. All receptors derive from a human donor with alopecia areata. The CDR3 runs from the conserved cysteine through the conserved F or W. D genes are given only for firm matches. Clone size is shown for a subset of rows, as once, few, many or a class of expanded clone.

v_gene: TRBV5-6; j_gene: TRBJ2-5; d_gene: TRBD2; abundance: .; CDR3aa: CASSLGAGIETQYF; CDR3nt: TGTGCCAGCAGCTTGGGAGCGGGGATAGAGACCCAGTACTTC
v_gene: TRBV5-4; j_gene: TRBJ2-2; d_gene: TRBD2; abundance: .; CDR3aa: CASSSLAGSYTGELFF; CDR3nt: TGTGCCAGCAGCTCGCTAGCGGGGTCCTACACCGGGGAGCTGTTTTTT
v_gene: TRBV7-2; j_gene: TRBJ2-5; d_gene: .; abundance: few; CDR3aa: CASSMGPWKTQYF; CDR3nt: TGTGCCAGCAGCATGGGACCTTGGAAGACCCAGTACTTC
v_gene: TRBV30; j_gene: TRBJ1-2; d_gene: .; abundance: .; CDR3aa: CAWSVGGAYYGYTF; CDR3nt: TGTGCCTGGTCGGTTGGAGGAGCCTACTATGGCTACACCTTC
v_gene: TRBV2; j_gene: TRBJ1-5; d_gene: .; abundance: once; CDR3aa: CASSVGNQPQHF; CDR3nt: TGTGCCAGCAGTGTGGGCAATCAGCCCCAGCATTTT
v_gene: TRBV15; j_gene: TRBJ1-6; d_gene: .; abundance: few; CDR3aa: CATSRQGYNSPLHF; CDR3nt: TGTGCCACCAGCAGACAGGGGTATAATTCACCCCTCCACTTT
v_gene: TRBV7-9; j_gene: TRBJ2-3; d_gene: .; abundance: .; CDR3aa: CASPGDRATQYF; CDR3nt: TGTGCCAGCCCCGGGGATCGGGCTACGCAGTATTTT
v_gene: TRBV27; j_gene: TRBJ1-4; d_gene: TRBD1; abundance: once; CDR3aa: CASSPRQGGVTNEKLFF; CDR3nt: TGTGCCAGCAGTCCCCGACAGGGGGGAGTAACTAATGAAAAACTGTTTTTT
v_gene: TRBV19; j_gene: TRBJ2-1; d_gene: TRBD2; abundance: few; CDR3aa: CATQGSGVNYNEQFF; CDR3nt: TGTGCCACCCAGGGTAGCGGGGTCAACTACAATGAGCAGTTCTTC
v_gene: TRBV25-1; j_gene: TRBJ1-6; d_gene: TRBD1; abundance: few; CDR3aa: CASRGQGERSPLHF; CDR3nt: TGTGCCAGCAGGGGACAGGGAGAAAGGTCACCCCTCCACTTT
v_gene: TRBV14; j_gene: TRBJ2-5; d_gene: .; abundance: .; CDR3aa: CASSPLSLQETQYF; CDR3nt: TGTGCCAGCAGCCCCTTGAGCCTCCAAGAGACCCAGTACTTC
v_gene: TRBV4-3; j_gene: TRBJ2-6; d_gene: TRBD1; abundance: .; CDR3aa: CASSRGTGDNVLTF; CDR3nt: TGCGCCAGCAGCCGCGGGACAGGGGACAACGTCCTGACTTTC
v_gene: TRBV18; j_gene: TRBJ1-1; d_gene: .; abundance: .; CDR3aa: CASSPGSTEAFF; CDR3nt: TGTGCCAGCTCACCGGGCTCGACTGAAGCTTTCTTT
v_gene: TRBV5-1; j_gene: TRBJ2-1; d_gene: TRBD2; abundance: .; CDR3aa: CASSLSSGGPGEQFF; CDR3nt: TGCGCCAGCAGCTTGAGTAGCGGGGGGCCCGGTGAGCAGTTCTTC
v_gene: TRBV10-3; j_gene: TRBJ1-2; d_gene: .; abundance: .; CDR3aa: CAIGIPSYGYTF; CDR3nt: TGTGCCATCGGGATTCCCTCCTATGGCTACACCTTC
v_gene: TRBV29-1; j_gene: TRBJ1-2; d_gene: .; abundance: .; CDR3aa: CSVDLNTNYGYTF; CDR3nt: TGCAGCGTTGACTTAAACACTAACTATGGCTACACCTTC
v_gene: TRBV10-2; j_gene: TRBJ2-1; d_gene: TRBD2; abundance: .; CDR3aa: CASSESGLAGPNEQFF; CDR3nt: TGCGCCAGCAGTGAGTCAGGGCTAGCGGGGCCCAATGAGCAGTTCTTC
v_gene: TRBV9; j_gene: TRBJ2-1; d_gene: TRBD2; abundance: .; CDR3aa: CASSIAGGSLLSYNEQFF; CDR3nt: TGTGCCAGCAGCATAGCGGGGGGCTCACTCCTCTCCTACAATGAGCAGTTCTTC
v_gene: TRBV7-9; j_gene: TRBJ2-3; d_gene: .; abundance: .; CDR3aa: CASSWGQTDTQYF; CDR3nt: TGTGCCAGCAGCTGGGGGCAGACAGATACGCAGTATTTT
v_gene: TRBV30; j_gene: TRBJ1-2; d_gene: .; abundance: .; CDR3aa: CAWSMAAARGYTF; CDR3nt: TGTGCCTGGAGTATGGCAGCCGCTCGAGGCTACACCTTC
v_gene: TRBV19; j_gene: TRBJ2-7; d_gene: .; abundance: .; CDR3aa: CASSIVGGYEQYF; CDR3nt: TGTGCCAGTAGTATCGTGGGAGGCTACGAGCAGTACTTC
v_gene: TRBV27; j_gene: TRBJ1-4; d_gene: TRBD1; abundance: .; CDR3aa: CASSSYTGGSTNEKLFF; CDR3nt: TGTGCCAGCAGTTCCTATACAGGGGGCAGTACTAATGAAAAACTGTTTTTT
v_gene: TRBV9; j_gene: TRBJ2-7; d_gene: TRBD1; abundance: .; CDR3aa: CASSLGQGSYEQYF; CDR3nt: TGTGCCAGCAGCTTAGGACAGGGGAGCTACGAGCAGTACTTC
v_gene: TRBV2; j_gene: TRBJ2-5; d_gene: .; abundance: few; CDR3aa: CASGDPGQYF; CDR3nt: TGTGCCAGCGGAGATCCCGGGCAGTACTTC
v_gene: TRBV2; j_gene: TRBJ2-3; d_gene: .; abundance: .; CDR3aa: CASSPLDTQYF; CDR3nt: TGTGCCAGCAGCCCCCTCGATACGCAGTATTTT
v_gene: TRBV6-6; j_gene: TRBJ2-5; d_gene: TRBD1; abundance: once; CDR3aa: CAYYRGSSETQYF; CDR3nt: TGTGCCTACTACAGGGGAAGTAGCGAGACCCAGTACTTC
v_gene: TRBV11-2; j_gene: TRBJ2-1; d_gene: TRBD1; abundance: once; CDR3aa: CASSSPRQGVRNEQFF; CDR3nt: TGTGCCAGCAGCTCCCCACGACAGGGGGTGAGGAATGAGCAGTTCTTC
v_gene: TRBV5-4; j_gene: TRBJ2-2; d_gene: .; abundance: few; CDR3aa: CASSYPGPGELFF; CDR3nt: TGTGCCAGCAGTTACCCGGGACCCGGGGAGCTGTTTTTT
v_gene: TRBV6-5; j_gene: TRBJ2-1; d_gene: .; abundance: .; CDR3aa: CASSYSSGTSYNEQFF; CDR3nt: TGTGCCAGCAGTTACTCTTCCGGGACTTCCTACAATGAGCAGTTCTTC
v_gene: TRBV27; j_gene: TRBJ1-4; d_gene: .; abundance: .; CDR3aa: CASKTATNEKLFF; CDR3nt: TGTGCCAGCAAAACTGCAACTAATGAAAAACTGTTTTTT
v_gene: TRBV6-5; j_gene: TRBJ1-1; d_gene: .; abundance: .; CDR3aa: CASRPPHGTEAFF; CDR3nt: TGTGCCAGCAGGCCGCCACACGGCACTGAAGCTTTCTTT
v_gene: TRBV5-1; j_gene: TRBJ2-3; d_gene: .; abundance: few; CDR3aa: CASSLGYLPTDTQYF; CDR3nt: TGCGCCAGCAGCTTGGGATACCTCCCCACAGATACGCAGTATTTT
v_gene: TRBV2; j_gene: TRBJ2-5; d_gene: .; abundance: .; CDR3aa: CASSGPGQSAQYF; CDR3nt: TGTGCCAGCAGCGGACCGGGTCAGTCGGCCCAGTACTTC
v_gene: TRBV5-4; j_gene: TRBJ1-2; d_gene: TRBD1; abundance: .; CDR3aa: CASSPGQLYGYTF; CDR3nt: TGTGCCAGCAGCCCGGGACAGCTCTATGGCTACACCTTC
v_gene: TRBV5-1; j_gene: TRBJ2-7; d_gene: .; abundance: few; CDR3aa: CASSDTEYEQYF; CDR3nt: TGCGCCAGCAGCGATACAGAATACGAGCAGTACTTC
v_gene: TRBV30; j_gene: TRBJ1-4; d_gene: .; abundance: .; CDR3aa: CAWSVPSTTNEKLFF; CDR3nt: TGTGCCTGGAGTGTACCCTCGACAACTAATGAAAAACTGTTTTTT
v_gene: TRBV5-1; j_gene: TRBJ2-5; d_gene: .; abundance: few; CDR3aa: CASSLGLSNVETQYF; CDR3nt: TGCGCCAGCAGCTTGGGTCTGAGCAATGTAGAGACCCAGTACTTC
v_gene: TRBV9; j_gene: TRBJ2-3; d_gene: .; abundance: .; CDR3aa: CASSFGGTTDTQYF; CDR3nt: TGTGCCAGCAGCTTCGGGGGCACAACAGATACGCAGTATTTT
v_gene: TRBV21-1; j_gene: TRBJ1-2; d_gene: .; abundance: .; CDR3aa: CASSTFNLGDGYTF; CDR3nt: TGTGCCAGCAGCACATTTAACTTGGGGGATGGCTACACCTTC
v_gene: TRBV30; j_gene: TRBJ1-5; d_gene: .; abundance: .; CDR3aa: CAWSNRASNQPQHF; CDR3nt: TGTGCCTGGAGTAATAGAGCTAGCAATCAGCCCCAGCATTTT
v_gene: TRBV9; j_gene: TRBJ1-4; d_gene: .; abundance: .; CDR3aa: CASTAGGQDEKLFF; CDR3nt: TGTGCCAGCACCGCGGGGGGGCAGGATGAAAAACTGTTTTTT
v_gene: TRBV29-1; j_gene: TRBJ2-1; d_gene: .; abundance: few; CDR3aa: CSVEAVGQGHYNEQFF; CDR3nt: TGCAGCGTTGAAGCTGTCGGGCAAGGCCATTACAATGAGCAGTTCTTC
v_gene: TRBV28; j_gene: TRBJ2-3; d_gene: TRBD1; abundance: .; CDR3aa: CASSPGTVLDTQYF; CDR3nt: TGTGCCAGCAGTCCCGGGACAGTTTTGGATACGCAGTATTTT
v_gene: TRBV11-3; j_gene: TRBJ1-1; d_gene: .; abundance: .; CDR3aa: CASSLEETEAFF; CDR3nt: TGTGCCAGCAGCTTGGAAGAGACTGAAGCTTTCTTT
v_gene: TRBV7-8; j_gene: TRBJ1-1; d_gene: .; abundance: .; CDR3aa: CASSPRQEATEAFF; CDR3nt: TGTGCCAGCAGCCCGCGACAGGAGGCCACTGAAGCTTTCTTT
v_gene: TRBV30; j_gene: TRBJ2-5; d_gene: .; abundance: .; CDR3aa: CAWSGKDYAETQYF; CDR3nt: TGTGCCTGGAGTGGCAAGGACTACGCAGAGACCCAGTACTTC
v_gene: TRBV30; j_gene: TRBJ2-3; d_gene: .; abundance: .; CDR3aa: CAWSEGLFTQYF; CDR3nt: TGTGCCTGGAGTGAGGGACTCTTCACGCAGTATTTT
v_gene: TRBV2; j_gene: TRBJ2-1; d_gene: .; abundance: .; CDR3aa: CASRTGGANNEQFF; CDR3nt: TGTGCCAGCAGAACGGGCGGGGCGAACAATGAGCAGTTCTTC
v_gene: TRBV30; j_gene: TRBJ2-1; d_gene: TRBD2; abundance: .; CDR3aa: CAWGAGDYNEQFF; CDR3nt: TGTGCCTGGGGCGCGGGGGATTACAATGAGCAGTTCTTC
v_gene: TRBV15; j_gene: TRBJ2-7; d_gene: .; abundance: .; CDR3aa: CATSRDLAAGVDEQYF; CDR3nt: TGTGCCACCAGCAGAGATCTGGCGGCAGGGGTGGACGAGCAGTACTTC
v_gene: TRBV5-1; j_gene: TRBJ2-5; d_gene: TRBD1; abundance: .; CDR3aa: CASSNGQGRGETQYF; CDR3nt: TGCGCCAGCAGCAACGGACAGGGAAGGGGAGAGACCCAGTACTTC
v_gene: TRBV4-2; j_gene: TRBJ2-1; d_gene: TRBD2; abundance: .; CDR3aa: CASSQGEGLSYNEQFF; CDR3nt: TGTGCCAGCAGCCAAGGGGAGGGCCTCTCCTACAATGAGCAGTTCTTC
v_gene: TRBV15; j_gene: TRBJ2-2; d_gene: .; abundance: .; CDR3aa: CATSRGRGSNTGELFF; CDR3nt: TGTGCCACCAGCAGAGGGAGGGGATCAAACACCGGGGAGCTGTTTTTT
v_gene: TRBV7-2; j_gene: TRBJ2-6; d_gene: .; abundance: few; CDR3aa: CASTFAGANVLTF; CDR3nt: TGTGCCAGCACTTTTGCTGGGGCCAACGTCCTGACTTTC
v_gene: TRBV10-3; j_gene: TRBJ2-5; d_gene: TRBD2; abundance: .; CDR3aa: CAISGLAGLQETQYF; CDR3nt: TGTGCCATCAGTGGACTAGCGGGGCTCCAAGAGACCCAGTACTTC
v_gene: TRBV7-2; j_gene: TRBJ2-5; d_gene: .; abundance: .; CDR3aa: CASSFHEDGGTQYF; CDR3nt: TGTGCCAGCAGCTTTCACGAGGATGGGGGGACCCAGTACTTC
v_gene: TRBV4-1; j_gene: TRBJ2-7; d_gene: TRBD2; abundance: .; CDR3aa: CASSTGLAVSYEQYF; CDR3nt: TGTGCCAGCAGTACGGGACTAGCGGTGTCCTACGAGCAGTACTTC